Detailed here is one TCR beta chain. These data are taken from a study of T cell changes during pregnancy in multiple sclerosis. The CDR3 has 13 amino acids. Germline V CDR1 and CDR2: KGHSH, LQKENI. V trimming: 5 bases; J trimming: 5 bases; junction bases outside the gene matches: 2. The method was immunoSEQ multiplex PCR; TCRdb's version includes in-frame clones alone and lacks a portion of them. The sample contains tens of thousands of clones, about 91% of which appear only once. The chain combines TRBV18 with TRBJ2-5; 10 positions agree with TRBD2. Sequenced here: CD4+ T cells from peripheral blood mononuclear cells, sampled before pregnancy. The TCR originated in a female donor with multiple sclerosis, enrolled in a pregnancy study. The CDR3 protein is CASSTGLAETQYF. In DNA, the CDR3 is TGTGCCAGCTCAACGGGACTAGCGGAGACCCAGTACTTC. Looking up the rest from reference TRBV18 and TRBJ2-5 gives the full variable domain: NAGVMQNPRHLVRRRGQEARLRCSPMKGHSHVYWYRQLPEEGLKFMVYLQKENIIDESGMPKERFSAEFPKEGPSILRIQQVVRGDSAAYFCASSTGLAETQYFGPGTRLLVL.